Listed below are T cell receptor beta chains from one sample, sequenced in a study of response to subunit inactivated influenza vaccine. TCRdb used MiXCR to reprocess the RT-PCR reads, holding one entry per CDR3 protein. The sample shows 300,000 to 350,000 distinct CDR3 sequences, about a fifth of them seen only once. The input for sequencing was PBMCs from blood, taken roughly 20 months after vaccination. The source of these receptors is a man between 50 and 75 years old who received an inactivated influenza vaccine. Both conserved end residues are part of each CDR3. The D gene is left open where the match is weak. A row's size may be missing; if present it is once, few, many or a size class.

J | size | D | length | V | DNA | CDR3
TRBJ2-3 | NA | NA | 14 | TRBV2 | TGTGCCAGGGGCGGAGGAACTAGCACAGATACGCAGTATTTT | CARGGGTSTDTQYF
TRBJ1-1 | few | NA | 12 | TRBV25-1 | TGTGCCAGCAGTTGGGGGGGCGTCGAAGCTTTCTTT | CASSWGGVEAFF
TRBJ1-6 | few | NA | 18 | TRBV3-1 | TGTGCCAGCAGCCAAGGCGGCAGCAGTAGCTCCTATAATTCACCCCTCCACTTT | CASSQGGSSSSYNSPLHF
TRBJ2-1 | NA | NA | 14 | TRBV12-3/TRBV12-4 | TGTGCCAGCAGTCCGCCGAACGGACACAATGAGCAGTTCTTC | CASSPPNGHNEQFF
TRBJ1-2 | NA | NA | 13 | TRBV2 | TGTGCCAGCAGTGAAGCCCGACGAGGAGGCTACACCTTC | CASSEARRGGYTF
TRBJ2-5 | NA | TRBD2 | 18 | TRBV3-1 | TGTGCCAGCAGCCAAGTCGTCGCGGGAGGCATCAAAGAAGAGACCCAGTACTTC | CASSQVVAGGIKEETQYF
TRBJ1-3 | NA | TRBD1 | 16 | TRBV10-3 | TGTGCCATCAGGGGACAGCCGGGGTACTCTGGAAACACCATATATTTT | CAIRGQPGYSGNTIYF
TRBJ1-1 | few | TRBD1 | 15 | TRBV4-1 | TGCGCCAGCAGCCTAAGGACAGGGTGGGTCACTGAAGCTTTCTTT | CASSLRTGWVTEAFF
TRBJ1-1 | few | NA | 10 | TRBV20-1 | TGCAGTGCGGGTGGAACTGAAGCTTTCTTT | CSAGGTEAFF
TRBJ2-1 | once | TRBD1 | 16 | TRBV6-1 | TGTGCCAGCAGTATGAACAGGGGACGCTCCTACAATGAGCAGTTCTTC | CASSMNRGRSYNEQFF
TRBJ2-7 | few | TRBD2 | 14 | TRBV29-1 | TGCAGCGTGGGACTAGCGGCCACCTTTGAGGAGCAGTACTTC | CSVGLAATFEEQYF
TRBJ2-1 | NA | TRBD2 | 15 | TRBV18 | TGTGCCAGCTCACCACCTAGCGGGAGGGTAAATGAGCAGTTCTTC | CASSPPSGRVNEQFF
TRBJ1-2 | NA | TRBD1 | 17 | TRBV28 | TGTGCCAGCAGAACAGGGGCCGCATTCGACCTTAACTATGGCTACACCTTC | CASRTGAAFDLNYGYTF
TRBJ1-2 | few | NA | 13 | TRBV12-2 | TGTGCAAGCCGCGTAACAGGGAGACATGGCTACACCTTC | CASRVTGRHGYTF
TRBJ2-5 | few | NA | 12 | TRBV7-9 | TGTGCCAGCTTGGACGGGAAAGAGACCCAGTACTTC | CASLDGKETQYF
TRBJ1-5 | few | TRBD1 | 14 | TRBV7-6 | TGTGCCAGCAGCAAAACAGGGGGCTCTCAGCCCCAGCATTTT | CASSKTGGSQPQHF
TRBJ2-5 | NA | TRBD2 | 14 | TRBV28 | TGTGCCAGCAGTTTTGCGGGGGGGCAGGAGACCCAGTACTTC | CASSFAGGQETQYF
TRBJ2-7 | NA | TRBD1 | 14 | TRBV4-2 | TGTGCCAGCAGCCAAACGACAGGGGAGTACGAGCAGTACTTC | CASSQTTGEYEQYF
TRBJ2-7 | NA | TRBD2 | 17 | TRBV6-5 | TGTGCCAGCAGTTACTCTACCCAAGCGGGAGGGCTCCACGAGCAGTACTTC | CASSYSTQAGGLHEQYF
TRBJ2-3 | few | NA | 15 | TRBV11-2 | TGTGCCAGCAGCTTTTCCATCGGGGGTTCATATACGCAGTATTTT | CASSFSIGGSYTQYF
TRBJ1-2 | few | NA | 15 | TRBV29-1 | TGCAGCACTTGGAAGGTGGGGGCAGCCAACTATGGCTACACCTTC | CSTWKVGAANYGYTF
TRBJ2-5 | NA | TRBD1 | 16 | TRBV19 | TGTGCCAGTAGTACGGGATGGACAGGGGGCCGGGAGACCCAGTACTTC | CASSTGWTGGRETQYF
TRBJ1-4 | NA | TRBD1 | 13 | TRBV20-1 | TGCAGTGCTCGGACAGGGGGCGCAGAAAAACTGTTTTTT | CSARTGGAEKLFF
TRBJ1-5 | NA | TRBD1 | 16 | TRBV7-2 | TGTGCCAGCAGCTTATCAGGGACAGCGAACAATCAGCCCCAGCATTTT | CASSLSGTANNQPQHF
TRBJ1-3 | few | NA | 13 | TRBV2 | TGTGCCAGCTGCGCGGTCTCTGGAAACACCATATATTTT | CASCAVSGNTIYF
TRBJ1-6 | NA | NA | 16 | TRBV28 | TGTGCCAGCAGTCAAGCAGGGTTTGGTTATAATTCACCCCTCCACTTT | CASSQAGFGYNSPLHF
TRBJ2-1 | once | NA | 17 | TRBV3-1 | TGTGCCAGCAGCCAAGGTTGGGGTCCTAGCACCTACAATGAGCAGTTCTTC | CASSQGWGPSTYNEQFF
TRBJ1-2 | few | NA | 14 | TRBV18 | TGTGCCAGCTCACCGGGGGGGGGCAGCCATGGCTACACCTTC | CASSPGGGSHGYTF
TRBJ2-1 | few | NA | 14 | TRBV19 | TGTGCCAGTAGTTTCCAGGGGAATACTCCTGAGCAGTTCTTC | CASSFQGNTPEQFF
TRBJ2-5 | NA | NA | 14 | TRBV6-2/TRBV6-3 | TGTGCCAGCAGTCCCCAACAGGGGAGGGAGACCCAGTACTTC | CASSPQQGRETQYF
TRBJ1-5 | many | NA | 16 | TRBV6-2/TRBV6-3 | TGTGCCAGCAGTTACTCGAGTTCCCGGAGGAATCAGCCCCAGCATTTT | CASSYSSSRRNQPQHF
TRBJ1-5 | many | NA | 15 | TRBV5-1 | TGCGCCAGCAGCCCTTCCGGGGTCCTCAATCAGCCCCAGCATTTT | CASSPSGVLNQPQHF
TRBJ1-1 | NA | TRBD1 | 13 | TRBV29-1 | TGCAGCGTTGCGGGACAGATGAACACTGAAGCTTTCTTT | CSVAGQMNTEAFF
TRBJ1-3 | few | NA | 15 | TRBV5-1 | TGCGCCAGCAGCGAAGACATCAACTCTGGAAACACCATATATTTT | CASSEDINSGNTIYF
TRBJ1-1 | NA | NA | 14 | TRBV6-2/TRBV6-3 | TGTGCCAGCAGTTCGGCTGGGGTTCGAACTGAAGCTTTCTTT | CASSSAGVRTEAFF
TRBJ2-1 | NA | NA | 16 | TRBV7-9 | TGTGCCAGCAGCTTGACCACTCCCGAGGTCTACAATGAGCAGTTCTTC | CASSLTTPEVYNEQFF
TRBJ2-3 | many | NA | 12 | TRBV7-2 | TGTGCCAGCAGCTTAGTCGCAGATACGCAGTATTTT | CASSLVADTQYF
TRBJ1-5 | NA | TRBD1 | 17 | TRBV6-1 | TGTGCCAGCAGCCTCGACAGGGGCGCCTATAGCAATCAGCCCCAGCATTTT | CASSLDRGAYSNQPQHF
TRBJ1-6 | many | NA | 13 | TRBV10-3 | TGTGCCATCAGTGAAGTTGAGGGAGAGGCCCTCCACTTT | CAISEVEGEALHF
TRBJ2-3 | NA | TRBD2 | 15 | TRBV11-2 | TGTGCCAGCGGAGACAGACGGGGGGGCACAGATACGCAGTATTTT | CASGDRRGGTDTQYF
TRBJ1-5 | few | NA | 14 | TRBV18 | TGTGCCAGCTCACCGACCTATAGCAATCAGCCCCAGCATTTT | CASSPTYSNQPQHF
TRBJ1-3 | NA | NA | 17 | TRBV27 | TGTGCCAGCAGTTTATCGTCTCCCACCCGGGGAGGAAACACCATATATTTT | CASSLSSPTRGGNTIYF
TRBJ2-7 | few | TRBD1 | 15 | TRBV5-1 | TGCGCCAGCAGCCAAGGCGGGACAGGGGGAAACGAGCAGTACTTC | CASSQGGTGGNEQYF
TRBJ1-3 | NA | NA | 17 | TRBV3-1 | TGTGCCAGCAGCCTAGACAGACCTCTCCTCTCTGGAAACACCATATATTTT | CASSLDRPLLSGNTIYF
TRBJ2-1 | many | NA | 16 | TRBV25-1 | TGTGCCAGCAGTCGTCGCGGGGAGGCCTTCTACAATGAGCAGTTCTTC | CASSRRGEAFYNEQFF
TRBJ2-1 | NA | TRBD2 | 16 | TRBV6-5 | TGTGCCAGCAGTTACGGGCTAGCGGAACCTTACAATGAGCAGTTCTTC | CASSYGLAEPYNEQFF
TRBJ1-5 | few | NA | 15 | TRBV28 | TGTGCCAGCAGTGACGGACAGCAGCTTAATCAGCCCCAGCATTTT | CASSDGQQLNQPQHF
TRBJ1-1 | few | NA | 16 | TRBV5-1 | TGCGCCAGCAGCTTCTGGACTCGACCCTCTGGGACTGAAGCTTTCTTT | CASSFWTRPSGTEAFF